This T cell receptor beta chain was retrieved from a study of T cells in Graves' hyperthyroidism and ophthalmopathy. The sample holds many counts of this clonotype. Per germline, CDR1 DFQATT and CDR2 SNEGSKA (reference sequence). V lost 0 bases, J lost 0 bases, and 20 bases lay in between. This CDR3 comprises 18 residues. There were TCR beta CDR3 regions amplified from RNA transcripts. The HTBI primer set served for first-round RT-PCR of the TCR CDR3. TCRdb re-called the multiplex PCR reads through MiXCR, storing one row per CDR3 protein. This sample carries around 480,000 distinct CDR3 sequences, around 15% of them seen once, and the ten largest clones take around 17%.

J is TRBJ1-1 and V is TRBV20-1; D gene ambiguous. The source of this sequence is a woman between 18 and 29 years old with Graves' hyperthyroidism. The sample taken for sequencing was blood. DNA of the CDR3: TGCAGTGCTAGAGAGAGAGACGGACCGCGCGAGATGAACACTGAAGCTTTCTTT. Translated, it gives CSARERDGPREMNTEAFF.